This T cell receptor (beta chain) is drawn from a study of blood T cells in healthy people across ages. V lost 5 bases to trimming and J lost 4 bases; unmatched junction nucleotides: 9. The V gene's germline CDR1 is DFQATT and CDR2 SNEGSKA (reference sequence). This CDR3 contains 14 residues. Together with a sample-barcoded 5' primer, a J-beta primer mix was included in a second PCR lasting roughly 6 to 12 cycles. MiXCR, run by TCRdb on the 5' RACE reads, gives a single entry per CDR3 protein. The data hold approximately 600,000 distinct CDR3 sequences, with roughly 50% observed a single time. This clonotype was seen only a few times.

This clonotype was sampled from a man in his 60s in good health. The gene calls are TRBV20-1 and TRBJ2-5; 8 bases match TRBD1. Material: blood. The CDR3, as DNA: TGCAGTGCTTGGGACAGGCGTGGGGGAGAGACCCAGTACTTC. It codes for CSAWDRRGGETQYF.